The 25 T cell receptor beta chains given below trace back to one sample, sequenced in a study of T cell responses to AZD1222 COVID-19 vaccine. The assay was immunoSEQ multiplex PCR, and TCRdb's table has in-frame clones only and misses some. Of about 110,000 clones in the sample, 85% to 95% were seen once. The sample was peripheral blood, taken 28 days after the second AZD1222 dose. The receptors derive from an adult who received the AZD1222 COVID-19 vaccine.

The V and J genes are TRBV19 and TRBJ1-1; TRBD1 might be the D (6 bases). V lost 10 bases and J 0 bases, leaving 15 bases between the germline ends. The CDR3 spans 14 residues. Germline V gene sequence: CDR1 LNHDA, CDR2 SQIVND (reference sequence). This chain's CDR3 is CATIDRMMNTEAFF. The CDR3, as DNA: TGTGCCACCATAGACAGGATGATGAACACTGAAGCTTTCTTT.

The CDR3 DNA follows: TGTGCCAGCCACTCTCCCGGGACAGAGGCCTACGAGCAGTACTTC. It yields the protein CASHSPGTEAYEQYF. V is TRBV5-5 and J is TRBJ2-7, with 7 bases matching TRBD1. After removal of 7 bases from V and 2 bases from J, the junction contained 12 bases not matched to a gene. The CDR3 runs to 15 residues. CDR1 SGHKS and CDR2 YYEKEE come from the germline V gene (reference sequence).

V is TRBV18 and J is TRBJ2-1; 7 bases fit TRBD1. Germline loops: CDR1 KGHSH, CDR2 LQKENI. This CDR3 has 12 amino acids. The V and J ends lost 3 bases and 9 bases, in that order; junction bases with no gene match: 2. The CDR3 DNA reads as TGTGCCAGCTCACCTTACAGGGGTGAGCAGTTCTTC. Protein sequence: CASSPYRGEQFF.

This sequence joins TRBV30 and TRBJ1-2, with no clear D. The germline V and J ends were trimmed by 4 bases and 5 bases, with 17 bases remaining between them. The CDR3 has 14 amino acids. Germline V gene lookup returns CDR1 GTSNPN and CDR2 SVGIG (reference sequence). The CDR3 reads CAWTLSPGSYGYTF. CDR3 nucleotides: TGTGCCTGGACCCTCTCACCGGGTTCTTATGGCTACACCTTC.

This chain links TRBV14 with TRBJ1-4; D remains ambiguous. The CDR3 length is 15 residues. Trimming removed 4 bases from V and 1 base from J, with 10 bases in between. Germline loops: CDR1 SGHDN, CDR2 FVKESK. The chain's CDR3 is CASSLNTGTNEKLFF. DNA of the CDR3: TGTGCCAGCAGCCTCAACACGGGAACTAATGAAAAACTGTTTTTT.

This rearrangement joins TRBV7-2 to TRBJ1-2; D gene uncertain. V lost 6 bases to trimming and J lost 0 bases, with 8 bases between them. There are 13 residues in the CDR3. CDR1 is SGHTA, CDR2 FQGNSA, per germline. CDR3: CASSLMANYGYTF. CDR3 nucleotide sequence: TGTGCCAGCAGTTTAATGGCTAACTATGGCTACACCTTC.

The rearrangement links TRBV29-1 to TRBJ2-5, with D tentatively TRBD2 (7 bases). The ends were cut back, 4 bases at V and 4 bases at J, with 16 bases in the middle. Germline V gives CDR1 SQVTM, CDR2 ANQGSEA. This CDR3 spans 14 amino acids. CDR3 coding DNA: TGCAGCGTTGTACGGGGGGCGCGACTAGAGACCCAGTACTTC. The encoded protein is CSVVRGARLETQYF.

The chain's CDR3 is CSASETGSYPTNEKLFF. The DNA for the CDR3 is TGCAGTGCTAGTGAGACAGGGTCCTACCCAACTAATGAAAAACTGTTTTTT. The J gene is TRBJ1-4, the V gene TRBV20-1; 7 nucleotides align to TRBD1. V gave up 3 bases and J gave up 0 bases; unmatched junction bases: 10. This CDR3 has 17 amino acids. Per the germline V gene, CDR1 is DFQATT and CDR2 is SNEGSKA (reference sequence).

This CDR3 reads CASSESGPEESYNSPLHF. The CDR3 DNA is TGCGCCAGCAGTGAGTCGGGTCCAGAGGAATCCTATAATTCACCCCTCCACTTT. This rearrangement joins TRBV10-2 to TRBJ1-6; unclear D gene. The CDR3 consists of 18 residues. Trimming shortened V by 0 bases and J by 1 base, and 13 bases separated the two germline ends. In germline, CDR1 is WSHSY, CDR2 SAAADI.

This clone came up once. The rearrangement uses TRBV9 and TRBJ1-2; D unclear. Looked up from germline, CDR1 is SGDLS and CDR2 is YYNGEE. This CDR3 comprises 14 residues. Deletions cut 0 bases from V and 3 bases from J, with 9 bases between. The DNA of the CDR3 is TGTGCCAGCAGCGTAGCCGGACTCGACTATGGCTACACCTTC. Translating gives CASSVAGLDYGYTF.

DNA for the CDR3: TGTGCCAGCAGCGTAGTAGGGACGGCGAACACTGAAGCTTTCTTT. Amino acids: CASSVVGTANTEAFF. The chain uses TRBV9 and TRBJ1-1, with D perhaps TRBD1 (5 bases). The CDR3 extends over 15 amino acids. CDR1 SGDLS and CDR2 YYNGEE come from the germline V gene. V was pared by 0 bases and J by 1 base, with 10 bases between.

The CDR3 DNA follows: TGTGCCAGCAGTTGGCAGAAGGTCTATGGCTACACCTTC. This codes for CASSWQKVYGYTF. The V call is TRBV12-3 or TRBV12-4, the J call TRBJ1-2; no definite D call. V lost 4 bases, J lost 4 bases, and 10 bases lay in between. The CDR3 extends over 13 amino acids.

V is TRBV3-1 (or the pseudogene TRBV3-2) and J is TRBJ2-7; D is ambiguous. The V end lost 3 bases, the J end lost 7 bases, and 10 bases lay between the germline ends. Germline CDR1 reads LGHDT; CDR2 reads YNNKEL (reference sequence). The CDR3 runs 12 residues. CDR3 in amino acids: CASSQTRVEQYF. In DNA form, the CDR3 reads TGTGCCAGCAGCCAGACTCGTGTGGAGCAGTACTTC.

The chain has TRBV27 and TRBJ2-1; D remains unclear. The CDR3 is 13 residues long. The germline CDR1 and CDR2 sequences are MNHEY and SMNVEV (reference sequence). V was cut by 8 bases and J by 2 bases, with 10 bases left in between. CDR3 in DNA: TGTGCCAGCTCAATTGGGGCCTACAATGAGCAGTTCTTC. Amino acid sequence: CASSIGAYNEQFF.

The genes are TRBV5-1 and TRBJ2-7; no definite D call. The germline gives CDR1 SGHRS, CDR2 YFSETQ. V gave up 2 bases and J gave up 0 bases, with 9 bases separating them. The CDR3 loop spans 14 amino acids. The CDR3 spells CASSLSRISYEQYF. The CDR3 DNA sequence: TGCGCCAGCAGCTTATCCAGAATCTCCTACGAGCAGTACTTC.

The genes are TRBV10-3 and TRBJ1-5; TRBD1 aligns across 10 bases. The V segment lost 3 bases and the J segment 0 bases; nucleotides outside the gene matches: 11. The germline CDR1 and CDR2 sequences are ENHRY and SYGVKD. This CDR3 has 19 residues. This CDR3 is CAISDPGTGVLYSNQPQHF. The DNA of the CDR3 is TGTGCCATCAGTGACCCCGGGACAGGGGTATTGTATAGCAATCAGCCCCAGCATTTT.

V usage is TRBV4-1 and J usage is TRBJ2-3, with 9 bases matching TRBD2. Germline V lookup: CDR1 MGHRA, CDR2 YSYEKL. Trimming cost V 0 bases and J 1 base; bases outside gene matches: 5. The length of the CDR3 is 17 residues. CDR3: CASSQEEVAGGTDTQYF. CDR3 nucleotides: TGCGCCAGCAGCCAAGAAGAGGTAGCGGGGGGCACAGATACGCAGTATTTT.

The rearrangement links TRBV19 to TRBJ1-2; D is unresolved. V shed 7 bases and J shed 4 bases, with 16 bases lying between them. Germline V gene sequence: CDR1 LNHDA, CDR2 SQIVND (reference sequence). This CDR3 comprises 14 residues. CDR3 sequence reads: CASTVVPQIYGYTF. CDR3 DNA sequence: TGTGCCAGTACCGTGGTCCCTCAAATCTATGGCTACACCTTC.

As DNA, the CDR3 is TGTGCCAGCAGTCAGAGGACAGGTCTTAAGGGGTCGAACACTGAAGCTTTCTTT. It encodes CASSQRTGLKGSNTEAFF. The chain couples TRBV6-2 or TRBV6-3 to TRBJ1-1; 7 nucleotides align to TRBD1. CDR3 size: 18 residues. V lost 5 bases and J lost 1; bases outside the gene matches: 16. Germline lookup yields CDR1 MNHEY and CDR2 SVGEGT.

The chain combines TRBV19 with TRBJ1-5, with D maybe TRBD1 (5 bases). CDR1 LNHDA and CDR2 SQIVND come from the germline V gene (reference sequence). With 7 bases removed from V and 6 bases from J, the gap between germline ends came to 16 bases. The CDR3 loop spans 14 amino acids. DNA of the CDR3: TGTGCCAGTACCCCTGGTAGGGGTGGTCAGCCCCAGCATTTT. Protein sequence: CASTPGRGGQPQHF.

This chain uses TRBV3-1 (or the pseudogene TRBV3-2) with TRBJ2-5; D is uncertain. From germline, CDR1 is LGHDT and CDR2 YNNKEL (reference sequence). Trimming stripped 2 bases from V and 2 bases from J, with 3 bases between. This CDR3 is 12 amino acids long. The CDR3 DNA is TGTGCCAGCAGCCAACTACAAGAGACCCAGTACTTC. It encodes CASSQLQETQYF.

This chain joins TRBV5-1 and TRBJ2-1, with D uncertain. This CDR3 comprises 15 residues. Trimming removed 4 bases from V and 5 bases from J, with 16 bases in between. From germline, CDR1 is SGHRS and CDR2 YFSETQ. This CDR3 reads CASSRDSPRHNEQFF. The CDR3 DNA reads as TGCGCCAGCAGCCGCGACTCCCCGCGTCACAATGAGCAGTTCTTC.

The rearrangement uses TRBV9 and TRBJ2-3, with TRBD2 matching 7 bases. V shed 6 bases, J shed 1 base, and the junction held 8 bases outside the gene matches. Germline V gene data show CDR1 as SGDLS and CDR2 as YYNGEE. The CDR3 has 15 residues. CDR3 residues: CASTLTSGGTDTQYF. CDR3 nucleotides: TGTGCCAGCACCTTGACCAGCGGGGGCACAGATACGCAGTATTTT. Combining the CDR3 with reference TRBV9 and TRBJ2-3 gives the whole variable domain DSGVTQTPKHLITATGQRVTLRCSPRSGDLSVYWYQQSLDQGLQFLIQYYNGEERAKGNILERFSAQQFPDLHSELNLSSLELGDSALYFCASTLTSGGTDTQYFGPGTRLTVL.

The chain combines TRBV7-9 with TRBJ1-1, with a possible D match to TRBD1 (5 bases). CDR1 and CDR2 (germline): SEHNR, FQNEAQ (reference sequence). The V gene lost 4 bases and the J gene lost 5 bases, with 17 bases spanning the gap. The CDR3 totals 15 residues. CDR3 coding DNA: TGTGCCAGCAGCTCAAGGTGGGGCAGGGATACTGAAGCTTTCTTT. This codes for CASSSRWGRDTEAFF.

V and J are TRBV20-1 and TRBJ1-4; D unclear. Trimming took 3 bases from V and 0 from J, leaving 17 bases between them. CDR1 and CDR2 (germline): DFQATT, SNEGSKA (reference sequence). The CDR3 sequence is 17 residues long. Here the CDR3 DNA reads TGCAGTGCTAGTCAAGTGCGGGAGTTTGCAACTAATGAAAAACTGTTTTTT. It encodes CSASQVREFATNEKLFF.